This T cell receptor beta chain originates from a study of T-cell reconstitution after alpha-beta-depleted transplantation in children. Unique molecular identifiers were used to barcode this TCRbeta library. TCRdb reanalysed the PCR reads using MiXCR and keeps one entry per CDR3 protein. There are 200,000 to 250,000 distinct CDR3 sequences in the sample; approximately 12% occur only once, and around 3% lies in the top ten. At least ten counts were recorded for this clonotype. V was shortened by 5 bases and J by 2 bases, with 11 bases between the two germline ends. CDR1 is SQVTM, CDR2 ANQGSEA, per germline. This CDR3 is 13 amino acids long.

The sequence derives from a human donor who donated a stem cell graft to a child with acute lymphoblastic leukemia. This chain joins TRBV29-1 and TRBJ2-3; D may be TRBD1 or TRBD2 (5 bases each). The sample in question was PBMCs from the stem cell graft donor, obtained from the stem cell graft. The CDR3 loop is CSVRGSTTDTQYF. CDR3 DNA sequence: TGCAGCGTTCGGGGCAGCACCACAGATACGCAGTATTTT.